The present entry profiles one T cell receptor beta chain with its context. Here immunoSEQ multiplex PCR was the method, and the copy in TCRdb shows in-frame clones only, minus some. The data contain 300,000 to 400,000 clones, around four fifths of them singletons. The data were obtained in a study of blood T cell repertoires in COVID-19. On the study more broadly: T cells, B-cell-depleted T cells, or PBMCs provided the cDNA or gDNA that served as material.

With V trimmed by 7 bases and J by 0 bases, 10 bases remained unmatched. Germline V lookup: CDR1 SNHLY, CDR2 FYNNEI. The CDR3 runs to 17 residues. The V gene is TRBV2, the J gene TRBJ2-1; 9 bases are shared with TRBD2. The source material was peripheral blood. The TCR sequence derives from a man aged 25 to 45 with active or convalescent COVID-19. Here the CDR3 reads CASILGLAGSSYNEQFF. For the CDR3, the DNA is TGTGCCAGCATCTTAGGGCTAGCGGGAAGCTCCTACAATGAGCAGTTCTTC.